Presented here are 31 T cell receptor beta chains from one specimen sequenced in a study of blood T cell repertoires in COVID-19 (dated by TCRdb to about 2020). Library creation used the immunoSEQ multiplex PCR assay. The table comes from immuneACCESS by way of TCRdb, which keeps in-frame sequences with V and J called. Part of the clones is missing from these tables; in studies checked, under half for an unresolved V gene and the rest for unknown reasons. Here the sample has approximately 90,000 clones; approximately 87% occur a single time. Roughly 15% of the sample is taken by the ten largest. Sequenced input: peripheral blood. The receptors were sampled from a human donor in a cohort sampled during active COVID-19.

The rearrangement links TRBV5-1 to TRBJ2-5; 16 bases match TRBD2. Germline V gene lookup returns CDR1 SGHRS and CDR2 YFSETQ. With 5 bases clipped from V and 5 bases from J, the junction kept 9 bases outside the gene matches. The CDR3 sequence is 17 residues long. CDR3 DNA sequence: TGCGCCAGCAGATCCGGGACTAGCGGGGGGGCCGGGGAGACCCAGTACTTC. Translation gives CASRSGTSGGAGETQYF. The entire variable domain, with the rest obtained from reference TRBV5-1 and TRBJ2-5, is as follows: KAGVTQTPRYLIKTRGQQVTLSCSPISGHRSVSWYQQTPGQGLQFLFEYFSETQRNKGNFPGRFSGRQFSNSRSEMNVSTLELGDSALYLCASRSGTSGGAGETQYFGPGTRLLVL.

CDR3 nucleotide sequence: TGTGCCAGCAGTTACTCGTCAGGGTCTGGGGAAGCTTTCTTT. It specifies CASSYSSGSGEAFF. V usage is TRBV6-6 and J usage is TRBJ1-1, with D perhaps matching TRBD1 (5 bases). CDR3 size: 14 residues. V was shortened by 0 bases and J by 8 bases, with 13 bases between the two germline ends. The germline V gene encodes CDR1 MNHNY and CDR2 SVGAGI (reference sequence).

The gene calls are TRBV5-1 and TRBJ1-3, with a tentative D call TRBD1 (6 bases). CDR3 length equals 16 residues. Germline V lookup: CDR1 SGHRS, CDR2 YFSETQ. Trimming removed 5 bases from V and 0 bases from J, with 15 bases in between. The CDR3 DNA is TGCGCCAGCAGATCGACGACAGGCATCTCTGGAAACACCATATATTTT. Its translation is CASRSTTGISGNTIYF.

The chain is built from TRBV9 and TRBJ2-1, with 7 nucleotides matching TRBD2. This CDR3 is built from 15 residues. Germline CDR1 SGDLS, CDR2 YYNGEE. V lost 0 bases, J lost 6 bases, and 6 bases stayed unmatched. CDR3 bases: TGTGCCAGCAGCGTAGCGCCAGCGGGGTTCAATGAGCAGTTCTTC. Translated: CASSVAPAGFNEQFF.

The chain combines TRBV7-9 with TRBJ2-5; D gene ambiguous. The CDR3 sequence is 14 residues long. The germline V and J ends were trimmed by 4 bases and 4 bases, with 13 bases remaining between them. Germline CDR1 reads SEHNR; CDR2 reads FQNEAQ (reference sequence). CDR3 DNA sequence: TGTGCCAGCAGCTATCCGAGTGTCGGAGAGACCCAGTACTTC. This encodes CASSYPSVGETQYF.

This clone was recorded once. The chain recombines TRBV30 with TRBJ1-3; no reliable D call. Germline loops: CDR1 GTSNPN, CDR2 SVGIG (reference sequence). Trimming stripped 1 base from V and 0 bases from J, with 10 bases between. The CDR3 runs to 15 residues. CDR3 sequence (DNA): TGTGCCTGGAGTGGTTTGCCAGTCTCTGGAAACACCATATATTTT. As protein: CAWSGLPVSGNTIYF.

The chain carries TRBV7-6 and TRBJ2-1; 14 nucleotides agree with TRBD2. Trimming removed 5 bases from V and 4 bases from J; junction bases left unmatched: 4. CDR3 length equals 16 residues. Germline CDR1 SGHVS, CDR2 FNYEAQ. CDR3 sequence: CASSLRTSGGYNEQFF. The CDR3 nucleotides are TGTGCCAGCAGCCTCCGGACTAGCGGGGGGTACAATGAGCAGTTCTTC. Full variable domain (rest looked up from reference TRBV7-6 and TRBJ2-1): GAGVSQSPRYKVTKRGQDVALRCDPISGHVSLYWYRQALGQGPEFLTYFNYEAQQDKSGLPNDRFSAERPEGSISTLTIQRTEQRDSAMYRCASSLRTSGGYNEQFFGPGTRLTVL.

The chain carries TRBV11-2 and TRBJ2-7; D is perhaps TRBD1 (5 bases). Between the trimmed V and J ends, which lost 1 base and 4 bases, there was a span of 11 bases. CDR1 SGHAT and CDR2 FQNNGV come from the germline V gene. The length of the CDR3 is 14 residues. CDR3 sequence reads: CASSLVQGGYEQYF. Written as DNA, the CDR3 is TGTGCCAGCAGCTTAGTGCAGGGTGGTTACGAGCAGTACTTC. Full variable domain (outside the CDR3, taken from reference TRBV11-2 and TRBJ2-7): EAGVAQSPRYKIIEKRQSVAFWCNPISGHATLYWYQQILGQGPKLLIQFQNNGVVDDSQLPKDRFSAERLKGVDSTLKIQPAKLEDSAVYLCASSLVQGGYEQYFGPGTRLTVT.

The genes are TRBV10-1 and TRBJ2-7; D may be TRBD2 (5 bases). The CDR3 is 14 amino acids. Trimming removed 2 bases from V and 3 bases from J, with 11 bases in between. Germline values: CDR1 WNHNN, CDR2 SYGVQD (reference sequence). The chain's CDR3 is CASSEDGLYYEQYF. The CDR3 nucleotides read TGCGCCAGCAGTGAGGACGGACTGTACTACGAGCAGTACTTC.

This clone was seen once. The CDR3, as DNA: TGTGCCAGCAGCCGGAGTAATAGGGGAACGAACACCGGGGAGCTGTTTTTT. Protein product: CASSRSNRGTNTGELFF. The V and J genes are TRBV4-2 and TRBJ2-2; D might be TRBD1 (5 bases). This CDR3 region has 17 residues. V lost 4 bases and J lost 0, with 15 bases in between. Germline V lookup: CDR1 LGHNA, CDR2 YNFKEQ.

This chain connects TRBV9 to TRBJ2-3; D is perhaps TRBD1 (5 bases). V was trimmed by 4 bases and J by 2 bases, leaving 17 bases between them. The length of the CDR3 is 16 residues. Looked up from germline, CDR1 is SGDLS and CDR2 is YYNGEE. The CDR3 loop reads CASSTDSPEDTDTQYF. The CDR3 DNA follows: TGTGCCAGCAGCACCGACAGCCCCGAGGACACAGATACGCAGTATTTT. The whole variable domain, remainder taken from reference TRBV9 and TRBJ2-3, is DSGVTQTPKHLITATGQRVTLRCSPRSGDLSVYWYQQSLDQGLQFLIQYYNGEERAKGNILERFSAQQFPDLHSELNLSSLELGDSALYFCASSTDSPEDTDTQYFGPGTRLTVL.

The chain employs TRBV5-4 and TRBJ1-1; D is uncertain. The CDR3 runs to 17 residues. Trimming pared 0 bases from V and 0 bases from J, leaving 15 bases between. Germline CDR1 and CDR2: SGHNT and YYREEE (reference sequence). CDR3 in amino acids: CASSLERRSSMNTEAFF. For the CDR3, the DNA is TGTGCCAGCAGCTTGGAGAGGCGTTCATCCATGAACACTGAAGCTTTCTTT.

The chain recombines TRBV5-6 with TRBJ2-2, with D tentatively TRBD1 (5 bases). CDR3 length equals 14 residues. Germline assignment: CDR1 SGHDT and CDR2 YYEEEE. V lost 5 bases and J lost 7, with 15 bases in between. The CDR3 spells CASSDQGYDGELFF. The CDR3 nucleotides are TGTGCCAGCAGTGACCAGGGTTATGACGGGGAGCTGTTTTTT.

This clone has just one count. The chain employs TRBV7-9 and TRBJ2-7; the match to TRBD1 covers 11 bases. V lost 4 bases to trimming and J lost 5 bases; unmatched junction nucleotides: 7. CDR1 is SEHNR, CDR2 FQNEAQ, per germline (reference sequence). The CDR3 length is 15 residues. The CDR3: CASSSTGTGGHEQYF. CDR3 nucleotide sequence: TGTGCCAGCAGCTCTACCGGGACAGGGGGACACGAGCAGTACTTC.

The table lists this clone with a few counts. The chain couples TRBV5-6 to TRBJ1-2; D is unresolved. The CDR3 length is 11 residues. V shed 3 bases and J shed 7 bases, with 7 bases lying between them. CDR1 SGHDT and CDR2 YYEEEE come from the germline V gene. In DNA, the CDR3 is TGTGCCAGCAGCTCATACACTGGCTACACCTTC. Protein product: CASSSYTGYTF.

V and J are TRBV7-2 and TRBJ2-5, with D perhaps TRBD1 (6 bases). This CDR3 has 14 residues. V lost 1 base to trimming and J lost 5 bases, with 11 bases between them. Germline CDR1 SGHTA, CDR2 FQGNSA. CDR3 amino acids: CASSLVGARETQYF. The CDR3 DNA sequence: TGTGCCAGCAGCTTAGTGGGGGCAAGGGAGACCCAGTACTTC.

The V gene is TRBV6-5, the J gene TRBJ1-2, with 8 bases that match TRBD1. There are 14 residues in the CDR3. V dropped 6 bases and J dropped 5; count of bases not matched to a gene: 8. Germline V CDR1 and CDR2: MNHEY, SVGAGI. CDR3 loop: CASRSPTGAYGYTF. The CDR3 DNA is TGTGCCAGCAGATCCCCGACAGGGGCTTATGGCTACACCTTC.

This chain connects TRBV3-1 (or the pseudogene TRBV3-2) to TRBJ2-2; tentatively, D is TRBD2 (5 bases). Germline V gives CDR1 LGHDT, CDR2 YNNKEL (reference sequence). CDR3 length equals 13 residues. With 8 bases removed from V and 2 bases from J, the gap between germline ends came to 9 bases. CDR3 nucleotides: TGTGCCAGCTCTGAGGGAAACACCGGGGAGCTGTTTTTT. It encodes CASSEGNTGELFF.

The table lists this clone with a few counts. The rearrangement links TRBV27 to TRBJ1-6; 8 positions match TRBD1. With 4 bases clipped from V and 10 bases from J, the junction kept 9 bases outside the gene matches. Germline lookup yields CDR1 MNHEY and CDR2 SMNVEV (reference sequence). This CDR3 is built from 15 residues. CDR3 DNA: TGTGCCAGCAGTTCCCAGGGGGCAGGAGGGTCACCCCTCCACTTT. This codes for CASSSQGAGGSPLHF.

The chain joins TRBV28 to TRBJ1-2; perhaps TRBD1 as D (5 bases). The CDR3 spans 13 residues. V lost 2 bases to trimming and J lost 8 bases, with 12 bases between them. Germline V gene lookup returns CDR1 MDHEN and CDR2 SYDVKM. CDR3 bases: TGTGCCAGCAGTTTAGGGGCCAGGGCCGGCTACACCTTC. The encoded protein is CASSLGARAGYTF.

This rearrangement joins TRBV6-5 to TRBJ2-1; D unclear. Trimming removed 2 bases at V and 5 bases at J, with 4 bases between. CDR1 MNHEY and CDR2 SVGAGI come from the germline V gene. This CDR3 contains 12 residues. The CDR3 is CASSYQNNEQFF. The CDR3 DNA reads as TGTGCCAGCAGTTACCAGAACAATGAGCAGTTCTTC.

The V gene is TRBV10-1, the J gene TRBJ2-7; 9 bases are shared with TRBD1. From germline, CDR1 is WNHNN and CDR2 SYGVQD (reference sequence). The V and J ends lost 6 bases and 4 bases, in that order; junction bases with no gene match: 7. The CDR3 is 14 residues long. The CDR3 region has the DNA TGCGCCAGCAGCAAAAACAGGGGGCCGTACGAGCAGTACTTC. It specifies CASSKNRGPYEQYF.

The rearrangement links TRBV3-1 (or the pseudogene TRBV3-2) to TRBJ2-1, with 7 bases identical to TRBD2. The germline V gene encodes CDR1 LGHDT and CDR2 YNNKEL (reference sequence). With 1 base clipped from V and 4 bases from J, the junction kept 10 bases outside the gene matches. The CDR3 spans 17 residues. CDR3 bases: TGTGCCAGCAGCCAAGGTGGGGCGAGCGGGGTGTACAATGAGCAGTTCTTC. This gives the protein CASSQGGASGVYNEQFF.

The chain combines TRBV27 with TRBJ2-3, with 11 bases fitting TRBD2. The CDR3 covers 16 residues. The trim removed 5 bases at V and 7 bases at J, leaving 11 bases unmatched. Per the germline V gene, CDR1 is MNHEY and CDR2 is SMNVEV (reference sequence). In nucleotides, the CDR3 is TGTGCCAGCAGTGGGCCACTAGCGGGGGTCATATATACGCAGTATTTT. As protein: CASSGPLAGVIYTQYF.

The genes are TRBV28 and TRBJ1-6, with TRBD1 matching 8 bases. The CDR3 spans 16 residues. Germline CDR1 and CDR2: MDHEN and SYDVKM. V shed 4 bases, J shed 6 bases, and the junction held 8 bases outside the gene matches. The CDR3 sequence is CASSSGQGMANSPLHF. The CDR3, as DNA: TGTGCCAGCAGTTCAGGACAGGGAATGGCTAATTCACCCCTCCACTTT.

The rearrangement uses TRBV11-3 and TRBJ2-7, with 8 bases aligning to TRBD1. Trimming at V came to 5 bases and at J to 3 bases, leaving 12 bases not matched to a gene. CDR1 is SGHNT, CDR2 YENEEA, per germline. There are 16 residues in the CDR3. The CDR3 nucleotides read TGTGCCAGCAGCCCATCCGGGACAGGCAGATACTACGAGCAGTACTTC. This codes for CASSPSGTGRYYEQYF.

The V and J genes are TRBV7-2 and TRBJ2-1; no clear D gene. CDR1 is SGHTA and CDR2 is FQGNSA in the germline V gene. V lost 3 bases, J lost 5 bases, and 8 bases lay in between. The CDR3 has 13 residues. In DNA, the CDR3 is TGTGCCAGCAGCTTTTACTTAGACAATGAGCAGTTCTTC. Translated, it gives CASSFYLDNEQFF.

The V gene is TRBV21-1, the J gene TRBJ1-1; the table's TRBD1 call for D was not verified on the DNA. TRBV21-1 counts as a pseudogene. This CDR3 contains 13 residues. CDR3 DNA sequence: TGTGCCAGCAGAAAGACAGGGATCACTGAAGCTTTCTTT. Translation gives CASRKTGITEAFF.

Written as DNA, the CDR3 is TGTGCCAGCAGCTTAGAACTAGCGGGGGTCCCGCCAACCTCCTACGAGCAGTACTTC. This translates into CASSLELAGVPPTSYEQYF. The chain employs TRBV7-2 and TRBJ2-7; 11 nucleotides match TRBD2. The CDR3 is made up of 19 amino acids. CDR1 and CDR2 (germline): SGHTA, FQGNSA. The J segment lost 0 bases and the V segment lost 1 base, leaving 11 bases of the junction unmatched.

The table lists this clone with a count of one. The V call is TRBV2, the J call TRBJ2-7; D may be TRBD1 (5 bases). The CDR3 runs to 10 residues. V was cut by 7 bases and J by 6 bases, with 7 bases left in between. Per the germline V gene, CDR1 is SNHLY and CDR2 is FYNNEI. CDR3 DNA sequence: TGTGCCAGCACAGGGCGCGAGCAGTACTTC. Amino acids: CASTGREQYF. The variable domain in full, completed from reference TRBV2 and TRBJ2-7, reads EPEVTQTPSHQVTQMGQEVILRCVPISNHLYFYWYRQILGQKVEFLVSFYNNEISEKSEIFDDQFSVERPDGSNFTLKIRSTKLEDSAMYFCASTGREQYFGPGTRLTVT.

V and J are TRBV15 and TRBJ2-5, with 8 positions matching TRBD2. V dropped 7 bases and J dropped 7; count of bases not matched to a gene: 14. Germline CDR1 reads LNHNV; CDR2 reads YYDKDF (reference sequence). This CDR3 is 15 amino acids long. The CDR3 DNA follows: TGTGCCACCACCCCACAGCGGCGGGGGGCTTTGACCCAGTACTTC. Translation gives CATTPQRRGALTQYF.